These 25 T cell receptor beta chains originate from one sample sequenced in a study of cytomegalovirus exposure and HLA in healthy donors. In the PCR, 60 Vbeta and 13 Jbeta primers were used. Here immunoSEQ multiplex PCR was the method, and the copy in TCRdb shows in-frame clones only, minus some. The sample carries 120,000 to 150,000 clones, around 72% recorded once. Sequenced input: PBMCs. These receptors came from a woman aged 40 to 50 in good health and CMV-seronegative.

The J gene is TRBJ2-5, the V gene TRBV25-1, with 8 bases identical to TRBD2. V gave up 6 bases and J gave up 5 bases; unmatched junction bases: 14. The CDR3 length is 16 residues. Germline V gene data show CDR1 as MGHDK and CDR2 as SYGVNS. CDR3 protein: CASSTIKISGAETQYF. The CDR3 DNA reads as TGTGCCAGCAGCACTATAAAGATTAGCGGGGCGGAGACCCAGTACTTC.

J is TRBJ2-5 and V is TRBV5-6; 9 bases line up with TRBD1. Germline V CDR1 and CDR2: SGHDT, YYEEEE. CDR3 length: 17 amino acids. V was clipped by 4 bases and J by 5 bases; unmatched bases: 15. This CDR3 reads CASSPTGGGRWTETQYF. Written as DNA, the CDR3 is TGTGCCAGCAGCCCGACAGGGGGTGGAAGGTGGACGGAGACCCAGTACTTC.

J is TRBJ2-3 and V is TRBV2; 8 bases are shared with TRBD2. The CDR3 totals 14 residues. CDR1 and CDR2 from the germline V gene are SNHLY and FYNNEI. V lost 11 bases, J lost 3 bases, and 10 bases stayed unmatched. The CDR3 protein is CAVERGIETDTQYF. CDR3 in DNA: TGTGCCGTGGAGCGGGGGATTGAAACAGATACGCAGTATTTT.

CDR3 coding DNA: TGTGCCAGCAGTTACTCTTTAAAAAGTAGAAACACTGAAGCTTTCTTT. Translating it yields CASSYSLKSRNTEAFF. The V call is TRBV6-5, the J call TRBJ1-1; no definite D call. Germline loops: CDR1 MNHEY, CDR2 SVGAGI. This CDR3 contains 16 residues. Trimming cost V 0 bases and J 2 bases, with 13 bases left between them.

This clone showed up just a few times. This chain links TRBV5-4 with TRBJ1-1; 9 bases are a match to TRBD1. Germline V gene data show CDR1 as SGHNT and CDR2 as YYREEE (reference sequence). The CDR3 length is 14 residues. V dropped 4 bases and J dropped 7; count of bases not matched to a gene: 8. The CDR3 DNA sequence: TGTGCCAGCAGCCCAGGACAGGGGAGAGGTGAAGCTTTCTTT. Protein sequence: CASSPGQGRGEAFF. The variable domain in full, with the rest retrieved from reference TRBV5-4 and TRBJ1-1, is ETGVTQSPTHLIKTRGQQVTLRCSSQSGHNTVSWYQQALGQGPQFIFQYYREEENGRGNFPPRFSGLQFPNYSSELNVNALELDDSALYLCASSPGQGRGEAFFGQGTRLTVV.

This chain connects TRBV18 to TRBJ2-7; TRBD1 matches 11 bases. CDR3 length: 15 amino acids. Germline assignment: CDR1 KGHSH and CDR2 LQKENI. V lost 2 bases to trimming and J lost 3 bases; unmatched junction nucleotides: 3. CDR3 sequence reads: CASSPGQGASYEQYV. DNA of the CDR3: TGTGCCAGCTCACCAGGACAGGGGGCAAGCTACGAGCAGTACGTC.

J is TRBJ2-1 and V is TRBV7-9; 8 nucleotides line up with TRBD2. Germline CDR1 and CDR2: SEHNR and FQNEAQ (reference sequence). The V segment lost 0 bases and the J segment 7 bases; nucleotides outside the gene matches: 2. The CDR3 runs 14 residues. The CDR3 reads CASSLAGGANEQFF. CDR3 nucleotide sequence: TGTGCCAGCAGCTTAGCCGGGGGGGCAAATGAGCAGTTCTTC.

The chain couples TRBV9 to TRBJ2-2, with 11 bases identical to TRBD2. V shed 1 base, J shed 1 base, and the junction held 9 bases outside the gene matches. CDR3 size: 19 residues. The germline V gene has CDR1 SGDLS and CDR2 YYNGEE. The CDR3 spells CASSVHPLAGGLNTGELFF. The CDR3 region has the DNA TGTGCCAGCAGCGTACACCCCCTAGCGGGGGGTTTGAACACCGGGGAGCTGTTTTTT.

This chain's CDR3 is CSVSTRLEAFF. The CDR3 DNA sequence: TGCAGCGTTAGTACTCGACTTGAAGCTTTCTTT. V usage is TRBV29-1 and J usage is TRBJ1-1; D uncertain. Trimming took 5 bases from V and 7 from J, leaving 11 bases between them. This CDR3 contains 11 residues. Germline V CDR1 and CDR2: SQVTM, ANQGSEA.

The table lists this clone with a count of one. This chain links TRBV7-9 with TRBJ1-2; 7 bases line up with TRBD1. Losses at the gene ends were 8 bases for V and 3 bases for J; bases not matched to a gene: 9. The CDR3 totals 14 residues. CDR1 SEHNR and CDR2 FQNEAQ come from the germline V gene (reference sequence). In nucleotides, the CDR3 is TGTGCCAGCGCGAAGGGGGCGGCAGACTATGGCTACACCTTC. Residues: CASAKGAADYGYTF.

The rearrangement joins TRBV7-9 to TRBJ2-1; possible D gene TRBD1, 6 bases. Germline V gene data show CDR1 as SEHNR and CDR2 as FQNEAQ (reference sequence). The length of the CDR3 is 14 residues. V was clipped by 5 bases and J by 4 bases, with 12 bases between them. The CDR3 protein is CASSETGEYNEQFF. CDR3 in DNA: TGTGCCAGCAGCGAGACAGGCGAGTACAATGAGCAGTTCTTC.

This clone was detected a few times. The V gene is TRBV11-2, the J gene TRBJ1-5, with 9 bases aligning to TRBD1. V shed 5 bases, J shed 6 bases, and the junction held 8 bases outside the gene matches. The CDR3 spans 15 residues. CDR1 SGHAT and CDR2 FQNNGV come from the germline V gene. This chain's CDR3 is CASSLRTGAGQPQHF. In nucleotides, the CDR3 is TGTGCCAGCAGCCTAAGGACAGGGGCTGGTCAGCCCCAGCATTTT.

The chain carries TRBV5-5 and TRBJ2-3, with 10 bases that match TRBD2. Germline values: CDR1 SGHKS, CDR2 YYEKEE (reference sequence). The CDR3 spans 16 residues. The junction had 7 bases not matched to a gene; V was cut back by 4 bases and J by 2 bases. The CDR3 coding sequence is TGTGCCAGCAGCCGGGGGACTAGCGTTTCCACAGATACGCAGTATTTT. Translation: CASSRGTSVSTDTQYF.

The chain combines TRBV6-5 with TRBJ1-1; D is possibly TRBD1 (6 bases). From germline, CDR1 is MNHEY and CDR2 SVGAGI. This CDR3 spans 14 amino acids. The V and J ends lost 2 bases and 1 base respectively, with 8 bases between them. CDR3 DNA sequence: TGTGCCAGCAGTTACACGGGACAGAACACTGAAGCTTTCTTT. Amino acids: CASSYTGQNTEAFF.

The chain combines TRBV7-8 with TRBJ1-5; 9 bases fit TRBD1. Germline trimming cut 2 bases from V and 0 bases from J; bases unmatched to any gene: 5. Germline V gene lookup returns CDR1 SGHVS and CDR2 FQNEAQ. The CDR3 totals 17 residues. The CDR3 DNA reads TGTGCCAGCAGCTTAAGGGGGACAGGGAATAGCAATCAGCCCCAGCATTTT. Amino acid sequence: CASSLRGTGNSNQPQHF.

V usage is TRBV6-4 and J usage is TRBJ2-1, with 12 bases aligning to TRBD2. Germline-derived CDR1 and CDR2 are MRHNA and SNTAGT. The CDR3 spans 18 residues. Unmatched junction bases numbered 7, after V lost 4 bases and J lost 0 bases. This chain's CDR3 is CASSVWASGGASYNEQFF. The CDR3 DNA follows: TGTGCCAGCAGTGTATGGGCTAGCGGGGGGGCCTCCTACAATGAGCAGTTCTTC.

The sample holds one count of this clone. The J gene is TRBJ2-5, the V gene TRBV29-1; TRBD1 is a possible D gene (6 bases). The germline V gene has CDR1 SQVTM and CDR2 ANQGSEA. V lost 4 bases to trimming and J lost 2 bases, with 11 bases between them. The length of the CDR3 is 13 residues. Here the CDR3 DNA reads TGCAGCGTTGTAGACAGGTTTCAAGAGACCCAGTACTTC. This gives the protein CSVVDRFQETQYF.

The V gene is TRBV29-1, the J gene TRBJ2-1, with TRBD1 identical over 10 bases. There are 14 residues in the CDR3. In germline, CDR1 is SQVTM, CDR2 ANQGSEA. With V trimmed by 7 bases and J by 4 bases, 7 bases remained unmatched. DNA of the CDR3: TGCAGCGCTGGGGGGGGACAGGGGTACAATGAGCAGTTCTTC. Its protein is CSAGGGQGYNEQFF.

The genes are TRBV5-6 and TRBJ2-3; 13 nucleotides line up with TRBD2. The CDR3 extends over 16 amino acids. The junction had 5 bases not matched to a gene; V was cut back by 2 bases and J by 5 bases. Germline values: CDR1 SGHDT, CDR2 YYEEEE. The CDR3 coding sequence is TGTGCCAGCAGCTTCCAGGGACTAGCGGGGCTAGATACGCAGTATTTT. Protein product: CASSFQGLAGLDTQYF.

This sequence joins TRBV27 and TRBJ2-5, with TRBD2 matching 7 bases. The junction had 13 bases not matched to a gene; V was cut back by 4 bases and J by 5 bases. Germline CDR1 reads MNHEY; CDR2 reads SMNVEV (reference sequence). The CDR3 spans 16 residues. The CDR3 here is CASSSSGVKEGETQYF. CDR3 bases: TGTGCCAGCAGTTCAAGCGGGGTCAAAGAAGGGGAGACCCAGTACTTC.

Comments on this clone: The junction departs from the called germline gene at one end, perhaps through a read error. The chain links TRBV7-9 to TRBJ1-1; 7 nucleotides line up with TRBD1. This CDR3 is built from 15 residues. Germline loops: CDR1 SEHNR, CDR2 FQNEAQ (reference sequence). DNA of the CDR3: TGTTCCAGCAGCTTAGGGACAGCTGGGGACACTGAAGCTTTCTTT. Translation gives CSSSLGTAGDTEAFF.

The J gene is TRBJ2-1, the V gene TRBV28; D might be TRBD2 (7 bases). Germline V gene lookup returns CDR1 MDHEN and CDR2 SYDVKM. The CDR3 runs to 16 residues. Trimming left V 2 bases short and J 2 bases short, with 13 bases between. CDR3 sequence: CASSLVAGATYNEQFF. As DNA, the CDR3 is TGTGCCAGCAGTTTAGTGGCGGGGGCTACCTACAATGAGCAGTTCTTC.

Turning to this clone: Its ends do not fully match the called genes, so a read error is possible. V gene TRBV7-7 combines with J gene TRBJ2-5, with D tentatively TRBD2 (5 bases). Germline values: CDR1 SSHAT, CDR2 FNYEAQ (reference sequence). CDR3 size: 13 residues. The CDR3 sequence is CASSLALAETQYF. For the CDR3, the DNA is TGTGCTAGCAGCTTAGCGCTAGCAGAGACCCAGTACTTC. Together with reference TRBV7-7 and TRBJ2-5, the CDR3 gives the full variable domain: GAGVSQSPRYKVTKRGQDVTLRCDPISSHATLYWYQQALGQGPEFLTYFNYEAQPDKSGLPSDRFSAERPEGSISTLTIQRTEQRDSAMYRCASSLALAETQYFGPGTRLLVL.

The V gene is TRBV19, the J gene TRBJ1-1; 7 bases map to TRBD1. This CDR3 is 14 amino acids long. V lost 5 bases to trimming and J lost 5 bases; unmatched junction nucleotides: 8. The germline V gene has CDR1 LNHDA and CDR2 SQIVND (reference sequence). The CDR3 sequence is CASSADRAGTEAFF. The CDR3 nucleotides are TGTGCCAGTAGTGCTGACAGGGCTGGGACTGAAGCTTTCTTT.

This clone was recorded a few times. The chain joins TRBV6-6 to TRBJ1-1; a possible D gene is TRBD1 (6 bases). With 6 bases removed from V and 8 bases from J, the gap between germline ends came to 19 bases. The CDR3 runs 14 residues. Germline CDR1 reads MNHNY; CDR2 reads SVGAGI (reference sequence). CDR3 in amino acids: CASSIGGREYEAFF. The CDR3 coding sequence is TGTGCCAGCAGCATCGGGGGGCGCGAGTACGAAGCTTTCTTT.